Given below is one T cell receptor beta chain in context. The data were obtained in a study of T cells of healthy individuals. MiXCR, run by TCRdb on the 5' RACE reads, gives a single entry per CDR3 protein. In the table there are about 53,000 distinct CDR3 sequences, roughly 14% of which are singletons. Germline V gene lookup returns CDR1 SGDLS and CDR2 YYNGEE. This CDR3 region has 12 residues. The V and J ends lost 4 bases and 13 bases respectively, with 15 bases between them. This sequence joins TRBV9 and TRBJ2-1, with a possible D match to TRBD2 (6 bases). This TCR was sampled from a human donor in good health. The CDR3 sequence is CASSPGGELQFF. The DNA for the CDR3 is TGTGCCAGCAGCCCCGGAGGGGAGCTCCAGTTCTTC.